The 17 T cell receptor beta chains presented below share a single source sample, sequenced in a study of T cell repertoires in cytomegalovirus infection. TCRdb passed the reads through MiXCR, listing each CDR3 protein once. The table has hundreds of thousands of distinct CDR3 sequences, 35% seen once. Sequencing was done on a sample of PBMCs. Receptor source: a human donor in good health (CMV status not recorded). Some clones in this sample may be carry-over from other donors' samples.

In this sample, this clonotype turned up a few times. The V and J genes are TRBV19 and TRBJ1-1; no clear D. The CDR3 has 14 residues. Germline V gene lookup returns CDR1 LNHDA and CDR2 SQIVND (reference sequence). The V gene lost 7 bases and the J gene lost 5 bases, with 17 bases spanning the gap. CDR3 loop: CASIGPTARTEAFF. The CDR3 DNA sequence: TGTGCCAGTATAGGACCGACCGCACGGACTGAAGCTTTCTTT. Filled out from reference TRBV19 and TRBJ1-1, the complete variable domain reads DGGITQSPKYLFRKEGQNVTLSCEQNLNHDAMYWYRQDPGQGLRLIYYSQIVNDFQKGDIAEGYSVSREKKESFPLTVTSAQKNPTAFYLCASIGPTARTEAFFGQGTRLTVV.

There are a few counts of this clonotype. This chain uses TRBV7-6 with TRBJ1-2; TRBD1 matches at 7 bases. Germline CDR1 and CDR2: SGHVS and FNYEAQ. CDR3 size: 13 residues. V gave up 5 bases and J gave up 4 bases; unmatched junction bases: 4. This chain's CDR3 is CASSQGQSYGYTF. The DNA of the CDR3 is TGTGCCAGCAGCCAGGGACAGTCCTATGGCTACACCTTC.

This chain uses TRBV28 with TRBJ2-2; TRBD1 matches 11 bases. V was pared by 6 bases and J by 5 bases, with 5 bases of the junction left unmatched. This CDR3 is 15 amino acids long. The germline V gene has CDR1 MDHEN and CDR2 SYDVKM. The CDR3 DNA reads TGTGCCAGCAGCAACGGACAGGGGGCTACCGGGGAGCTGTTTTTT. It is translated as CASSNGQGATGELFF.

This clonotype has only a few counts. The gene calls are TRBV6-6 and TRBJ1-1, with D unresolved. The CDR3 totals 14 residues. The germline V and J ends were trimmed by 0 bases and 3 bases, with 8 bases remaining between them. Germline V gene data show CDR1 as MNHNY and CDR2 as SVGAGI (reference sequence). CDR3 sequence (DNA): TGTGCCAGCAGTTACTCGGCCAGCTACACTGAAGCTTTCTTT. Translation gives CASSYSASYTEAFF.

CDR3 sequence reads: CATSRADLNEQYF. In DNA, the CDR3 is TGTGCCACCAGCAGAGCCGACTTGAACGAGCAGTACTTC. V usage is TRBV15 and J usage is TRBJ2-7; D uncertain. This CDR3 is 13 amino acids long. V gave up 1 base and J gave up 5 bases, with 9 bases separating them. Germline V gene lookup returns CDR1 LNHNV and CDR2 YYDKDF (reference sequence).

This clonotype came up a few times. The chain joins TRBV7-6 to TRBJ1-3, with TRBD1 matching 7 bases. The V gene end was trimmed by 3 bases and the J gene end by 2 bases; junction bases not matched to a gene: 10. The V gene's germline CDR1 is SGHVS and CDR2 FNYEAQ. The length of the CDR3 is 17 residues. CDR3 coding DNA: TGTGCCAGCAGCTTCGGACGACAGGGATTCGCTGGAAACACCATATATTTT. It is translated as CASSFGRQGFAGNTIYF.

The CDR3 region is CAISLDTTQPQHF. As DNA, the CDR3 is TGTGCCATCAGCTTAGACACGACTCAGCCCCAGCATTTT. V and J are TRBV10-3 and TRBJ1-5; unclear D gene. The CDR3 is 13 amino acids. Between the trimmed V and J ends, which lost 6 bases and 6 bases, there was a span of 12 bases. CDR1 ENHRY and CDR2 SYGVKD come from the germline V gene.

This chain uses TRBV28 with TRBJ1-6; 12 nucleotides align to TRBD1. The germline V gene has CDR1 MDHEN and CDR2 SYDVKM. CDR3 length: 17 amino acids. V was clipped by 10 bases and J by 2 bases; unmatched bases: 9. The CDR3 is CATHRDRGLPYNSPLHF. In DNA, the CDR3 is TGTGCCACCCACCGGGACAGGGGGCTTCCCTATAATTCACCCCTCCACTTT. Based on the CDR3 plus reference TRBV28 and TRBJ1-6, the full variable domain is DVKVTQSSRYLVKRTGEKVFLECVQDMDHENMFWYRQDPGLGLRLIYFSYDVKMKEKGDIPEGYSVSREKKERFSLILESASTNQTSMYLCATHRDRGLPYNSPLHFGNGTRLTVT.

The chain employs TRBV20-1 and TRBJ2-1; 8 bases align to TRBD2. CDR3 length: 15 amino acids. V dropped 3 bases and J dropped 5; count of bases not matched to a gene: 9. Germline values: CDR1 DFQATT, CDR2 SNEGSKA (reference sequence). The CDR3 coding sequence is TGCAGTGCTAGGGGCCGGACTAGCAAAAACAATGAGCAGTTCTTC. Its translation is CSARGRTSKNNEQFF.

The rearrangement links TRBV12-3 or TRBV12-4 to TRBJ2-1; 9 nucleotides agree with TRBD2. The CDR3 extends over 14 amino acids. The junction had 6 bases not matched to a gene; V was cut back by 6 bases and J by 6 bases. DNA for the CDR3: TGTGCCAGCAGCCCCTGGACTAGCGTCAATGAGCAGTTCTTC. This translates into CASSPWTSVNEQFF.

Points on this clonotype: The missing conserved phenylalanine or tryptophan at the end of this CDR3 makes a read error likely. The CDR3 reads CASSIGGSEQFL. CDR3 DNA sequence: TGTGCCAGTAGTATAGGAGGGTCCGAGCAGTTCTTA. The chain is built from TRBV19 and TRBJ2-1, with a possible D match to TRBD2 (5 bases). The CDR3 has 12 amino acids. Germline lookup yields CDR1 LNHDA and CDR2 SQIVND (reference sequence). Trimming took off 1 base at V and 10 bases at J, with 8 bases between the two ends.

This clonotype was counted many times. V and J are TRBV12-3 or TRBV12-4 and TRBJ2-2, with TRBD2 identical over 8 bases. CDR3 length: 17 amino acids. V lost 4 bases and J lost 0; bases outside the gene matches: 7. The chain's CDR3 is CASSSPLLAANTGELFF. The CDR3 region has the DNA TGTGCCAGCAGTTCACCATTACTAGCGGCGAACACCGGGGAGCTGTTTTTT.

V usage is TRBV28 and J usage is TRBJ1-5; D possibly corresponds to TRBD1 (5 bases). Germline loops: CDR1 MDHEN, CDR2 SYDVKM. Trimming shortened V by 1 base and J by 0 bases, and 13 bases separated the two germline ends. The CDR3 length is 17 residues. The CDR3 sequence: CASSLLIGGYSNQPQHF. CDR3 DNA sequence: TGTGCCAGCAGTTTATTAATCGGGGGATATAGCAATCAGCCCCAGCATTTT.

A remark on this clonotype: This may come from a read error, since a much larger clone is one base off. J is TRBJ1-1 and V is TRBV7-8; no firm D call. Germline CDR1 is SGHVS and CDR2 is FQNEAQ. The CDR3 runs to 14 residues. V was trimmed by 4 bases and J by 4 bases, leaving 13 bases between them. In DNA, the CDR3 is TGTGCCAGCAGCTCAGTTCTCGTGGGCACTGAAGCTTTCTTT. Its translation: CASSSVLVGTEAFF. Variable domain in full (rest from reference TRBV7-8 and TRBJ1-1): GAGVSQSPRYKVAKRGQDVALRCDPISGHVSLFWYQQALGQGPEFLTYFQNEAQLDKSGLPSDRFFAERPEGSVSTLKIQRTQQEDSAVYLCASSSVLVGTEAFFGQGTRLTVV.

The rearrangement links TRBV2 to TRBJ1-2; weak D call: TRBD1 (5 bases). Trimming removed 7 bases from V and 7 bases from J, with 22 bases in between. This CDR3 contains 15 residues. The germline V gene encodes CDR1 SNHLY and CDR2 FYNNEI. The CDR3 spells CASIAGRPSGGGYTF. The DNA for the CDR3 is TGTGCCAGCATAGCGGGACGGCCTTCGGGAGGTGGCTACACCTTC.

This chain links TRBV24-1 with TRBJ1-5; D perhaps matches TRBD1 (5 bases). The CDR3 consists of 16 residues. V lost 9 bases and J lost 0, with 17 bases in between. CDR1 KGHDR and CDR2 SFDVKD come from the germline V gene. CDR3 sequence reads: CATGARGGDSNQPQHF. The CDR3 coding sequence is TGTGCCACCGGTGCCCGGGGAGGGGATAGCAATCAGCCCCAGCATTTT.

This chain uses TRBV6-1 with TRBJ2-3; unclear D gene. The V gene lost 2 bases and the J gene lost 3 bases, with 9 bases spanning the gap. Looked up from germline, CDR1 is MNHNS and CDR2 is SASEGT. The CDR3 extends over 14 amino acids. CDR3 nucleotides: TGTGCCAGCAGTGAACTATATGGGACAGATACGCAGTATTTT. Translated, it gives CASSELYGTDTQYF.